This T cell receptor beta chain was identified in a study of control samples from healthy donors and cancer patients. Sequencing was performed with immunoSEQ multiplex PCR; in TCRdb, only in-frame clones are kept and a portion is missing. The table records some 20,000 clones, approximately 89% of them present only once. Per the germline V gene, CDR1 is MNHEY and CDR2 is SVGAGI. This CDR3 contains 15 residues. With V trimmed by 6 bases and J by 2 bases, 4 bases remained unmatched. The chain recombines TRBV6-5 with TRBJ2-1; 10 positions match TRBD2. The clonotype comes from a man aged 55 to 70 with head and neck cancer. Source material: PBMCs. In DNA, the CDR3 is TGTGCCAGCAGCGGTCTAGCGGGGGCCTACAATGAGCAGTTCTTC. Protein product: CASSGLAGAYNEQFF.